These T cell receptor beta chains were read from a single sample in a study of shared clonotypes between healthy human individuals. Method: immunoSEQ multiplex PCR; TCRdb's copy keeps in-frame clones and lacks some. Of some 2,400,000 clones in the sample, under 97% were seen once. Sequences were obtained from naive CD4+ T cells sorted from blood. Source of these receptors: a man younger than 30 in good health. The CDR3 runs from the conserved cysteine through the conserved F or W. The order of the fields is J gene, clone size, D gene, V gene, CDR3 protein, CDR3 DNA. A D gene is named only where the DNA matches it firmly. Some rows mark clone size as missing; the rest say once, few, many or name a class of expanded clone.

>TRBJ2-7|NA|NA|TRBV7-9
CASVDLLGEQYF
TGTGCCAGCGTAGATTTACTGGGCGAGCAGTACTTC
>TRBJ2-3|NA|TRBD2|TRBV5-1
CASSQGAGGSTDTQYF
TGCGCCAGCAGTCAAGGAGCGGGAGGATCCACAGATACGCAGTATTTT
>TRBJ1-2|once|TRBD1|TRBV5-1
CASSRDRRLYGYTF
TGCGCCAGCAGCCGGGACAGGAGACTCTATGGCTACACCTTC
>TRBJ2-2|NA|TRBD2|TRBV7-8
CASSFIGASGNTGELFF
TGTGCCAGCAGCTTTATAGGAGCTAGCGGGAACACCGGGGAGCTGTTTTTT
>TRBJ2-7|NA|NA|TRBV7-9
CASSLARSPYEQYF
TGTGCCAGCAGCTTAGCTCGCAGTCCCTACGAGCAGTACTTC
>TRBJ2-7|NA|TRBD2|TRBV5-1
CASSSERGGYEQYF
TGCGCCAGCAGCTCAGAGCGGGGAGGCTACGAGCAGTACTTC
>TRBJ2-5|once|TRBD1|TRBV6-5
CASSYLYRGQETQYF
TGTGCCAGCAGTTACCTATACAGGGGACAAGAGACCCAGTACTTC
>TRBJ2-7|NA|TRBD2|TRBV10-3
CAISDRTSGASYEQYF
TGTGCCATCAGTGACAGGACTAGCGGGGCTTCCTACGAGCAGTACTTC
>TRBJ2-3|NA|NA|TRBV7-2
CASSSWDKYTDTQYF
TGTGCCAGCAGTAGCTGGGACAAGTACACAGATACGCAGTATTTT
>TRBJ1-1|NA|NA|TRBV20-1
CSARAPHEAFF
TGCAGTGCTAGAGCCCCCCATGAAGCTTTCTTT
>TRBJ1-1|NA|NA|TRBV2
CASSGWSINTEAFF
TGTGCCAGCAGTGGTTGGTCTATCAACACTGAAGCTTTCTTT
>TRBJ1-6|NA|NA|TRBV4-3
CASSQAAHQRPLHF
TGCGCCAGCAGCCAAGCCGCACACCAGCGTCCCCTCCACTTT
>TRBJ1-5|NA|TRBD1|TRBV5-1
CASSLGTGDGNQPQHF
TGCGCCAGCAGCTTGGGGACAGGGGACGGCAATCAGCCCCAGCATTTT
>TRBJ2-4|NA|NA|TRBV2
CASSEWEVKNIQYF
TGTGCCAGCAGTGAATGGGAGGTGAAAAACATTCAGTACTTC
>TRBJ2-2|NA|NA|TRBV11-3
CASSLGGWGRTGELFF
TGTGCCAGCAGCCTCGGGGGATGGGGGCGCACCGGGGAGCTGTTTTTT
>TRBJ1-1|once|NA|TRBV29-1
CSVGGQYTEAFF
TGCAGCGTTGGTGGGCAGTACACTGAAGCTTTCTTT
>TRBJ2-7|NA|TRBD1|TRBV19
CASRPSGTGSFEQYF
TGTGCCAGTAGACCCTCGGGGACAGGGAGTTTCGAGCAGTACTTC
>TRBJ1-5|NA|TRBD1|TRBV7-8
CASSLGQGSNQPQHF
TGTGCCAGCAGCTTAGGACAGGGAAGCAATCAGCCCCAGCATTTT
>TRBJ1-2|NA|NA|TRBV2
CASNAGTAGGGYTF
TGTGCCAGCAACGCCGGGACGGCCGGGGGAGGCTACACCTTC
>TRBJ2-2|NA|NA|TRBV6-1
CASSDIRTGELFF
TGTGCCAGCAGTGACATCCGGACCGGGGAGCTGTTTTTT
>TRBJ2-5|NA|NA|TRBV5-8
CASSLLGETQYF
TGTGCCAGCAGCCTCTTGGGGGAGACCCAGTACTTC
>TRBJ2-5|NA|TRBD2|TRBV4-2
CASSQGRLAGAQETQYF
TGTGCCAGCAGCCAAGGGAGACTAGCGGGGGCCCAAGAGACCCAGTACTTC
>TRBJ2-2|NA|NA|TRBV11-3
CASSLDRAGELFF
TGTGCCAGCAGCTTAGATAGGGCCGGGGAGCTGTTTTTT
>TRBJ1-2|NA|TRBD1|TRBV28
CASSFRPRGTEGYTF
TGTGCCAGCAGTTTCCGACCGCGCGGGACAGAAGGCTACACCTTC
>TRBJ2-1|NA|NA|TRBV7-3
CASSLTGSSYNEQFF
TGTGCCAGCAGCTTAACCGGGAGCTCCTACAATGAGCAGTTCTTC
>TRBJ2-7|NA|NA|TRBV6-5
CASSYSGVKNEQYF
TGTGCCAGCAGCTACTCAGGGGTAAAAAACGAGCAGTACTTC
>TRBJ2-3|NA|NA|TRBV29-1
CSGWWGVGDTQYF
TGCAGCGGTTGGTGGGGAGTCGGAGATACGCAGTATTTT
>TRBJ2-3|NA|NA|TRBV6-1
CASNRDPGYDTQYF
TGTGCCAGCAACCGGGACCCGGGGTACGATACGCAGTATTTT
>TRBJ2-5|NA|NA|TRBV6-1
CASSEQGSRETQYF
TGTGCCAGCAGTGAACAGGGGTCCAGGGAGACCCAGTACTTC
>TRBJ2-7|NA|TRBD1|TRBV28
CASSGGAGGTYEQYF
TGTGCCAGCAGTGGGGGCGCAGGGGGTACCTACGAGCAGTACTTC
>TRBJ2-3|NA|NA|TRBV30
CAWSGWLAMVETGTDTQYF
TGTGCCTGGAGTGGCTGGCTAGCTATGGTGGAAACGGGCACAGATACGCAGTATTTT
>TRBJ2-3|NA|NA|TRBV6-1
CASSTSLADTQYF
TGTGCCAGCAGTACTAGCTTGGCAGATACGCAGTATTTT
>TRBJ1-5|NA|TRBD1|TRBV4-1
CASSQPGGSNQPQHF
TGCGCCAGCAGCCAACCAGGGGGTAGCAATCAGCCCCAGCATTTT
>TRBJ1-1|NA|NA|TRBV29-1
CSARSGNTEAFF
TGCAGCGCGCGGTCAGGGAACACTGAAGCTTTCTTT
>TRBJ2-7|NA|TRBD1|TRBV7-6
CASSQNSGTGNDEQYF
TGTGCCAGCAGCCAAAACTCCGGGACAGGGAACGACGAGCAGTACTTC
>TRBJ2-5|NA|NA|TRBV19
CASLPYFSARGETQYF
TGTGCCAGTTTGCCCTACTTTTCGGCTAGGGGCGAGACCCAGTACTTC
>TRBJ2-1|once|NA|TRBV18
CASSPAVGAGNNEQFF
TGTGCCAGCTCACCTGCTGTGGGCGCGGGAAACAATGAGCAGTTCTTC
>TRBJ1-1|NA|TRBD1|TRBV6-1
CASSDHRDRGLITEAFF
TGTGCCAGCAGTGACCACCGGGACAGGGGATTGATCACTGAAGCTTTCTTT
>TRBJ2-7|NA|TRBD1|TRBV5-1
CASSSSRGLGEQYF
TGCGCCAGCAGCTCGTCCAGGGGGCTGGGGGAGCAGTACTTC
>TRBJ1-2|NA|TRBD1|TRBV7-2
CASSGEPGQGASYGYTF
TGTGCCAGCAGCGGAGAACCGGGACAGGGGGCCAGCTATGGCTACACCTTC
>TRBJ2-7|few|TRBD1|TRBV10-3
CAISEWGQGAMKQYF
TGTGCCATCAGTGAGTGGGGACAGGGGGCTATGAAGCAGTACTTC
>TRBJ2-3|NA|TRBD1|TRBV5-1
CASSLASGGPDTQYF
TGCGCCAGCAGCTTGGCGTCAGGGGGCCCAGATACGCAGTATTTT
>TRBJ1-6|NA|NA|TRBV9
CASSVAFGLGDSPLHF
TGTGCCAGCAGCGTAGCGTTCGGCTTAGGGGATTCACCCCTCCACTTT
>TRBJ2-1|NA|NA|TRBV4-3
CASSQDYQRIYNEQFF
TGCGCCAGCAGCCAAGATTACCAGCGGATCTACAATGAGCAGTTCTTC